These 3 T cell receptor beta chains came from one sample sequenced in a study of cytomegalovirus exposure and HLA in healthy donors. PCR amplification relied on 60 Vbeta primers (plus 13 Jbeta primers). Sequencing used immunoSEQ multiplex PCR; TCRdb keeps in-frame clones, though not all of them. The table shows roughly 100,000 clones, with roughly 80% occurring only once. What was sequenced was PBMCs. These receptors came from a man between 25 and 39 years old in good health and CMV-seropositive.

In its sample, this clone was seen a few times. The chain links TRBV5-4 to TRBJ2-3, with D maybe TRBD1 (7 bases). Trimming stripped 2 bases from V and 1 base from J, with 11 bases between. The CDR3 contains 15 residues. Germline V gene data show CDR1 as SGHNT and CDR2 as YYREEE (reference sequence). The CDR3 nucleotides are TGTGCCAGCAGCTTCAGGGGGGCCGGCACAGATACGCAGTATTTT. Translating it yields CASSFRGAGTDTQYF.

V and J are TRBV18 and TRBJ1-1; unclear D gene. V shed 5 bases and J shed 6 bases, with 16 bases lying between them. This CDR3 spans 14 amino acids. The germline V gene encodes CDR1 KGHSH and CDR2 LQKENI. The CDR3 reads CASSSVGGDPEAFF. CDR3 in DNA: TGTGCCAGCTCATCCGTCGGCGGGGATCCTGAAGCTTTCTTT.

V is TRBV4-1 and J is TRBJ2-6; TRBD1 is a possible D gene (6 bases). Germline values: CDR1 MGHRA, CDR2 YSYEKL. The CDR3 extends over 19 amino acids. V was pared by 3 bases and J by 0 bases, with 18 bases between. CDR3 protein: CASSHQGIRVGSGANVLTF. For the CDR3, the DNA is TGCGCCAGCAGCCACCAGGGGATCAGGGTTGGCTCTGGGGCCAACGTCCTGACTTTC.